This T cell receptor (beta chain) emerged from a study of shared clonotypes between healthy human individuals. Study-wide points: Against clonotypes common to all four donors, non-shared ones had lower generation probabilities.

Worth noting for this clone: The target antigen is unknown.

Naive CD4+ cells were CD45RA-selected; the remaining cells were memory. The genomic DNA of each subset was split evenly across several immunoSEQ plates. This table comes from immunoSEQ multiplex PCR, and its TCRdb copy is limited to in-frame clones, with some not included. The sample includes about 2.4 million clones, roughly 93% of them seen just once. CDR3 length equals 14 residues. Trimming removed 5 bases from V and 9 bases from J; junction bases left unmatched: 13. Germline V gene sequence: CDR1 LNHDA, CDR2 SQIVND (reference sequence). The sequenced sample consisted of naive CD4+ T cells from PBMCs. The sample's subset: CD45RA+ positively selected. The clonotype comes from a man younger than 35 in good health. Some clones in this sample may be carry-over from other donors' samples. The chain couples TRBV19 to TRBJ2-7; TRBD1 agrees at 7 bases. The CDR3 nucleotides read TGTGCCAGTAGTTTTGACAGGGCCGAGAGTGTGCAGTACTTC. Translation: CASSFDRAESVQYF.